The clone carrying this TCR delta chain turned up a few times. At one boundary the junction diverges from the germline segment, which might be a read error. The sample comes from a study of gamma-delta chains in newborns, infants, children. Background on the study: Microbial exposure reportedly drives polyclonal innate γδ T cell expansion after birth.

TCRdb re-called the reads with CATT. This table has about 3,500 delta-chain clones, about 0.6% appearing once. The CDR3 is 19 residues long. Germline loops: CDR1 GEAIGNYY, CDR2 EKD. Sequencing used blood. The TCR comes from a child who was a newborn, infant or young child, either healthy, febrile or measles-vaccinated (not recorded which). V usage is TRDV2 and J usage is TRDJ3; 12 bases agree with TRDD3. CDR3 bases: TGTGCCTGTGTCACCGTGGACTGGGGGATACCCTGGGACACCCGACAGGTGTTTTTC. The encoded protein is CACVTVDWGIPWDTRQVFF.